Below, 21 T cell receptor beta chains from the same sample are listed, as sequenced in a study of cytomegalovirus exposure and HLA in healthy donors. Researchers ran the PCR with 60 Vbeta and 13 Jbeta primers. Sequencing was performed with immunoSEQ multiplex PCR; in TCRdb, only in-frame clones are kept and a portion is missing. The table lists about 82,000 clones, 74% of them singletons. Sequenced: PBMCs. The receptors originated from a man aged 35 to 55 in good health and CMV-seropositive.

The chain is built from TRBV28 and TRBJ2-5; TRBD2 is a possible D gene (6 bases). Deletions cut 7 bases from V and 5 bases from J, with 14 bases between. The CDR3 covers 13 residues. Germline CDR1 MDHEN, CDR2 SYDVKM. CDR3 sequence reads: CASTTRVEETQYF. The CDR3 region has the DNA TGTGCCAGCACGACTAGGGTGGAGGAGACCCAGTACTTC. Supplemented by reference TRBV28 and TRBJ2-5, the full variable domain reads DVKVTQSSRYLVKRTGEKVFLECVQDMDHENMFWYRQDPGLGLRLIYFSYDVKMKEKGDIPEGYSVSREKKERFSLILESASTNQTSMYLCASTTRVEETQYFGPGTRLLVL.

The chain carries TRBV7-9 and TRBJ1-1; no clear D. Trimming removed 5 bases from V and 6 bases from J, with 16 bases in between. Germline assignment: CDR1 SEHNR and CDR2 FQNEAQ (reference sequence). The CDR3 has 14 residues. CDR3 region: CASSPRGTLPEAFF. DNA of the CDR3: TGTGCCAGCAGCCCTCGCGGCACCCTTCCTGAAGCTTTCTTT.

V usage is TRBV6-5 and J usage is TRBJ1-3; D may be TRBD1 (6 bases). CDR1 and CDR2 (germline): MNHEY, SVGAGI. CDR3 length: 13 amino acids. Trimming stripped 7 bases from V and 4 bases from J, with 11 bases between. CDR3 loop: CASTGGRGNTIYF. As DNA, the CDR3 is TGTGCCAGCACCGGGGGGCGGGGAAACACCATATATTTT.

This rearrangement joins TRBV9 to TRBJ1-5; D call uncertain. V lost 0 bases, J lost 1 base, and 11 bases lay in between. Germline loops: CDR1 SGDLS, CDR2 YYNGEE. CDR3 size: 16 residues. This CDR3 reads CASSVEASISNQPQHF. The CDR3 DNA reads as TGTGCCAGCAGCGTAGAAGCTAGTATCAGCAATCAGCCCCAGCATTTT.

This clone was recorded a few times. CDR3 sequence reads: CASAQGFETQYF. The CDR3 nucleotides read TGTGCTAGTGCCCAGGGATTCGAGACCCAGTACTTC. The V gene is TRBV12-5, the J gene TRBJ2-5; TRBD1 might be the D (5 bases). Germline assignment: CDR1 LGHNT and CDR2 FRNRAP. The CDR3 loop spans 12 amino acids. V was trimmed by 7 bases and J by 5 bases, leaving 11 bases between them.

CDR3 sequence: CARSLSTGGGRNQPQHF. CDR3 in DNA: TGTGCCAGAAGCTTGAGTACAGGGGGCGGACGCAATCAGCCCCAGCATTTT. The chain couples TRBV5-3 to TRBJ1-5; TRBD1 matches 9 bases. TRBV5-3 has ORF status, its function being uncertain. This CDR3 has 17 amino acids. Trimming cost V 1 base and J 2 bases; bases outside gene matches: 7.

The rearrangement uses TRBV28 and TRBJ1-5, with a weak D call TRBD1 (5 bases). The CDR3 contains 15 residues. In germline, CDR1 is MDHEN, CDR2 SYDVKM. Trimming took 4 bases from V and 2 from J, leaving 12 bases between them. In nucleotides, the CDR3 is TGTGCCAGCAGTTGGCGGGGGGGAGGCAATCAGCCCCAGCATTTT. It translates to CASSWRGGGNQPQHF.

The genes are TRBV29-1 and TRBJ1-1; no reliable D call. Germline CDR1 SQVTM, CDR2 ANQGSEA. This CDR3 region has 12 residues. V was trimmed by 1 base and J by 1 base, leaving 4 bases between them. This CDR3 reads CSVEGANTEAFF. The CDR3 DNA reads TGCAGCGTTGAAGGAGCGAACACTGAAGCTTTCTTT.

The CDR3 nucleotides are TGTGCCAGCAGGGACAGAGAAGCTTTCTTT. It translates to CASRDREAFF. The V and J genes are TRBV6-6 and TRBJ1-1; weak D call: TRBD1 (6 bases). The CDR3 totals 10 residues. V was pared by 6 bases and J by 8 bases, with 7 bases between. CDR1 MNHNY and CDR2 SVGAGI come from the germline V gene (reference sequence).

This chain links TRBV5-4 with TRBJ2-7; D perhaps matches TRBD2 (5 bases). The V end lost 0 bases, the J end lost 8 bases, and 18 bases lay between the germline ends. Germline V gene sequence: CDR1 SGHNT, CDR2 YYREEE (reference sequence). The CDR3 covers 15 residues. This chain's CDR3 is CASSLGSAVGGKQYF. CDR3 bases: TGTGCCAGCAGCTTGGGGTCAGCGGTTGGCGGAAAGCAGTACTTC.

CDR3 DNA: TGCAGCGCGAGACAGGTCAAGAGCTACACCTTC. This codes for CSARQVKSYTF. This chain connects TRBV29-1 to TRBJ1-2, with a tentative D call TRBD1 (6 bases). Germline-derived CDR1 and CDR2 are SQVTM and ANQGSEA. V gave up 7 bases and J gave up 9 bases, with 15 bases separating them. This CDR3 is built from 11 residues. Combining the CDR3 with reference TRBV29-1 and TRBJ1-2 gives the whole variable domain SAVISQKPSRDICQRGTSLTIQCQVDSQVTMMFWYRQQPGQSLTLIATANQGSEATYESGFVIDKFPISRPNLTFSTLTVSNMSPEDSSIYLCSARQVKSYTFGSGTRLTVV.

This chain connects TRBV4-2 to TRBJ1-2; 7 bases agree with TRBD1. The germline V gene has CDR1 LGHNA and CDR2 YNFKEQ. The CDR3 has 14 amino acids. Losses at the gene ends were 3 bases for V and 3 bases for J; bases not matched to a gene: 4. The CDR3: CASSHRDRDYGYTF. The CDR3 DNA reads as TGTGCCAGCAGCCACCGTGACAGGGACTATGGCTACACCTTC.

The V call is TRBV7-9, the J call TRBJ2-3, with a tentative D call TRBD1 (5 bases). CDR1 and CDR2 (germline): SEHNR, FQNEAQ (reference sequence). The ends were cut back, 1 base at V and 2 bases at J, with 10 bases in the middle. There are 15 residues in the CDR3. The CDR3 sequence is CASSLDRLFTDTQYF. CDR3 nucleotide sequence: TGTGCCAGCAGCTTAGACAGGCTTTTCACAGATACGCAGTATTTT.

The rearrangement joins TRBV6-5 to TRBJ1-6; 8 positions match TRBD1. This CDR3 is 15 amino acids long. Germline V gene sequence: CDR1 MNHEY, CDR2 SVGAGI. After removal of 4 bases from V and 7 bases from J, the junction contained 6 bases not matched to a gene. CDR3 loop: CASSSSGGQNSPLHF. The CDR3 nucleotides read TGTGCCAGCAGTTCTTCAGGGGGCCAGAATTCACCCCTCCACTTT.

The chain employs TRBV2 and TRBJ1-5; possibly TRBD1 for D (6 bases). Germline V gene data show CDR1 as SNHLY and CDR2 as FYNNEI. CDR3 length equals 15 residues. V lost 7 bases and J 7 bases, leaving 20 bases between the germline ends. Here the CDR3 DNA reads TGTGCCAGCACCCTGGGGGACATGCGGGCGCAGCCCCAGCATTTT. Its translation is CASTLGDMRAQPQHF.

This chain links TRBV29-1 with TRBJ2-1, with TRBD2 as a possible D gene (5 bases). From germline, CDR1 is SQVTM and CDR2 ANQGSEA. V was clipped by 2 bases and J by 10 bases, with 12 bases between them. The CDR3 is 12 amino acids. The CDR3 loop is CSVETADWEQFF. CDR3 DNA sequence: TGCAGCGTTGAAACAGCGGACTGGGAGCAGTTCTTC.

The chain carries TRBV7-9 and TRBJ2-1, with 7 bases identical to TRBD2. The CDR3 extends over 14 amino acids. The germline V gene has CDR1 SEHNR and CDR2 FQNEAQ (reference sequence). The V and J ends lost 5 bases and 8 bases, in that order; junction bases with no gene match: 9. The CDR3, as DNA: TGTGCCAGCAGCCATAAGAGCGGGGTCGATGAGCAGTTCTTC. Translation: CASSHKSGVDEQFF.

The chain uses TRBV5-1 and TRBJ2-1; D remains ambiguous. Germline V gives CDR1 SGHRS, CDR2 YFSETQ. The CDR3 has 14 amino acids. The germline V and J ends were trimmed by 1 base and 7 bases, with 12 bases remaining between them. CDR3 in amino acids: CASSLMQVVNEQFF. Here the CDR3 DNA reads TGCGCCAGCAGCTTGATGCAGGTGGTGAATGAGCAGTTCTTC. The full variable domain, its missing parts supplied by reference TRBV5-1 and TRBJ2-1, is KAGVTQTPRYLIKTRGQQVTLSCSPISGHRSVSWYQQTPGQGLQFLFEYFSETQRNKGNFPGRFSGRQFSNSRSEMNVSTLELGDSALYLCASSLMQVVNEQFFGPGTRLTVL.

This clone was found a few times. The chain recombines TRBV28 with TRBJ2-5; 11 bases are shared with TRBD2. Germline lookup yields CDR1 MDHEN and CDR2 SYDVKM. This CDR3 comprises 15 residues. After removal of 6 bases from V and 4 bases from J, the junction contained 7 bases not matched to a gene. DNA of the CDR3: TGTGCCAGCAGCCTTAGCGGGGGGGCCAGAGAGACCCAGTACTTC. Amino acids: CASSLSGGARETQYF.

The rearrangement links TRBV5-1 to TRBJ2-3, with TRBD1 matching 11 bases. Per the germline V gene, CDR1 is SGHRS and CDR2 is YFSETQ. CDR3 size: 14 residues. V shed 4 bases, J shed 5 bases, and the junction held 3 bases outside the gene matches. The CDR3 reads CASSRTGGIDTQYF. CDR3 DNA: TGCGCCAGCAGCCGGACAGGGGGCATAGATACGCAGTATTTT.

The rearrangement links TRBV7-9 to TRBJ2-7; the D gene is possibly TRBD2 (6 bases). There are 12 residues in the CDR3. The germline CDR1 and CDR2 sequences are SEHNR and FQNEAQ (reference sequence). Deletions cut 5 bases from V and 4 bases from J, with 9 bases between. This chain's CDR3 is CASSGGIYEQYF. The CDR3, as DNA: TGTGCCAGCAGCGGGGGGATTTACGAGCAGTACTTC.